These 3 T cell receptor beta chains came from one sample sequenced in a study of blood T cells in healthy people across ages (dated by TCRdb to 2015 to 2017). To prepare the library, 5' RACE was applied. The listed sequencing device is Illumina HiSeq 2500. A second PCR of roughly 7 to 11 cycles was performed with a sample-barcoded 5' primer and a J-beta primer mix. TCRdb applied fastp at Q25 and MiXCR to the public reads, then kept only in-frame beta chains. Rows are combined by CDR3 protein, so each entry shows the most common genes and DNA. For this sample there are 850,000 to 1,000,000 distinct CDR3 sequences; around 48% appear just once. The top ten clones comprise about an eighth of the sample. The specimen was blood. Source of these receptors: a man aged 25-45 years in good health.

This clonotype was picked up a small number of times. Possible read error: a much larger clone is one base away. The chain is built from TRBV3-1 and TRBJ2-5; D gene ambiguous. The CDR3 is 15 amino acids. Trimming pared 4 bases from V and 11 bases from J, leaving 23 bases between. CDR1 and CDR2 (germline): LGHDT, YNNKEL (reference sequence). The CDR3 sequence is CASSRVASPYNEQYF. For the CDR3, the DNA is TGTGCCAGCAGCCGTGTCGCTAGTCCCTACAATGAGCAGTACTTC.

J is TRBJ1-2 and V is TRBV27, with TRBD1 as a possible D gene (6 bases). Germline V gives CDR1 MNHEY, CDR2 SMNVEV (reference sequence). The CDR3 has 12 residues. V gave up 6 bases and J gave up 6 bases, with 11 bases separating them. The CDR3 region is CASRRTGNGYTF. CDR3 nucleotides: TGTGCCAGCAGGAGAACAGGGAATGGCTACACCTTC.

The genes are TRBV20-1 and TRBJ1-2; 9 bases match TRBD1. Germline CDR1 is DFQATT and CDR2 is SNEGSKA (reference sequence). The J segment lost 4 bases and the V segment lost 3 bases, leaving 3 bases of the junction unmatched. This CDR3 region has 13 residues. The CDR3 DNA reads TGCAGTGCTAGTGTACAGGGGGCCTATGGCTACACCTTC. This gives the protein CSASVQGAYGYTF.